The 15 T cell receptor beta chains given below trace back to one sample, sequenced in a study of blood T cell repertoires in COVID-19. Using immunoSEQ multiplex PCR, the repertoire was profiled, and TCRdb retains in-frame clones only, with some absent. The table records 200,000 to 250,000 clones, over 65% of them present only once. Sequences were obtained from PBMCs or T cells enriched from blood (not recorded which). All receptors come from a woman aged 60-75 years who had recovered from COVID-19.

The V call is TRBV7-9, the J call TRBJ1-4, with D unclear. V lost 3 bases and J lost 5, with 7 bases in between. There are 13 residues in the CDR3. Germline values: CDR1 SEHNR, CDR2 FQNEAQ (reference sequence). Written as DNA, the CDR3 is TGTGCCAGCAGCTTCGAACGGAATGAAAAACTGTTTTTT. Its translation is CASSFERNEKLFF.

The rearrangement joins TRBV11-1 to TRBJ2-2; 10 bases line up with TRBD1. V lost 3 bases, J lost 4 bases, and 5 bases stayed unmatched. CDR1 is SGHAT, CDR2 FQDESV, per germline (reference sequence). This CDR3 has 16 amino acids. The CDR3 protein is CASSLTGGVSTGELFF. CDR3 nucleotides: TGTGCCAGCAGCTTGACAGGGGGCGTGAGCACCGGGGAGCTGTTTTTT.

This chain joins TRBV6-5 and TRBJ2-1; a possible D gene is TRBD1 (5 bases). In germline, CDR1 is MNHEY, CDR2 SVGAGI. CDR3 size: 16 residues. Deletions cut 4 bases from V and 9 bases from J, with 22 bases between. The chain's CDR3 is CASSLDTRRTNGEQFF. CDR3 nucleotide sequence: TGTGCCAGCAGTTTGGACACTCGTCGAACCAACGGTGAGCAGTTCTTC.

The sample holds a few counts of this clone. The chain links TRBV6-1 to TRBJ2-7; TRBD2 is a possible D gene (5 bases). The CDR3 length is 16 residues. With 2 bases removed from V and 0 bases from J, the gap between germline ends came to 14 bases. The V gene's germline CDR1 is MNHNS and CDR2 SASEGT. The CDR3 coding sequence is TGTGCCAGCAGTGAAAAGGAGGCGGTTTACTCCTACGAGCAGTACTTC. Translation gives CASSEKEAVYSYEQYF.

This rearrangement joins TRBV11-2 to TRBJ1-6; D is perhaps TRBD1 (6 bases). This CDR3 region has 16 residues. The germline CDR1 and CDR2 sequences are SGHAT and FQNNGV. Trimming removed 7 bases from V and 6 bases from J, with 19 bases in between. CDR3 in DNA: TGTGCCAGCACCCTAAGGGAGACAGGCGGTAATTCACCCCTCCACTTT. This gives the protein CASTLRETGGNSPLHF.

The V and J genes are TRBV2 and TRBJ1-1; no reliable D call. Germline CDR1 is SNHLY and CDR2 is FYNNEI. There are 14 residues in the CDR3. Trimming left V 2 bases short and J 2 bases short, with 9 bases between. CDR3 sequence: CASSESNTNTEAFF. The CDR3 nucleotides are TGTGCCAGCAGTGAATCGAATACTAACACTGAAGCTTTCTTT. The complete variable domain, with remaining parts taken from reference TRBV2 and TRBJ1-1, reads EPEVTQTPSHQVTQMGQEVILRCVPISNHLYFYWYRQILGQKVEFLVSFYNNEISEKSEIFDDQFSVERPDGSNFTLKIRSTKLEDSAMYFCASSESNTNTEAFFGQGTRLTVV.

The V call is TRBV14, the J call TRBJ1-1; 9 bases agree with TRBD1. Unmatched junction bases numbered 4, after V lost 4 bases and J lost 4 bases. The CDR3 has 14 residues. Per germline, CDR1 SGHDN and CDR2 FVKESK. In nucleotides, the CDR3 is TGTGCCAGCAGCCTCATACAGGGGGCCACTGAAGCTTTCTTT. Encoded protein: CASSLIQGATEAFF.

This chain links TRBV6-2 or TRBV6-3 with TRBJ1-1, with 7 bases fitting TRBD1. The ends lost 7 bases at V and 4 bases at J; junction bases unmatched: 6. Germline V lookup: CDR1 MNHEY, CDR2 SVGEGT. This CDR3 comprises 13 residues. CDR3: CASTPGQFTEAFF. CDR3 nucleotide sequence: TGTGCCAGCACCCCGGGACAGTTCACTGAAGCTTTCTTT.

Only one count was recorded for this clone. The J gene is TRBJ2-7, the V gene TRBV27; 8 bases match TRBD1. CDR1 and CDR2 from the germline V gene are MNHEY and SMNVEV (reference sequence). The CDR3 length is 15 residues. V lost 7 bases, J lost 0 bases, and 8 bases stayed unmatched. CDR3 sequence reads: CASNSWTGSSYEQYF. The DNA for the CDR3 is TGTGCCAGCAACTCTTGGACAGGGTCCTCCTACGAGCAGTACTTC.

The chain recombines TRBV30 with TRBJ1-1; TRBD1 agrees at 7 bases. The CDR3 is made up of 12 amino acids. CDR1 GTSNPN and CDR2 SVGIG come from the germline V gene (reference sequence). V shed 4 bases and J 10 bases; nucleotides not matched to a gene: 9. CDR3 bases: TGTGCCTGGAATTCCCGACAGGGCGCAGCTTTCTTT. Its translation: CAWNSRQGAAFF.

To note about this clone: The sample carries other DNA sequences with the same CDR3. The chain joins TRBV5-1 to TRBJ2-5; TRBD1 agrees at 9 bases. Germline trimming cut 4 bases from V and 5 bases from J; bases unmatched to any gene: 6. The germline gives CDR1 SGHRS, CDR2 YFSETQ. The CDR3 runs 14 residues. The CDR3 coding sequence is TGCGCCAGCAGCCTTACAGGGGGCGTGGAGACCCAGTACTTC. Its translation: CASSLTGGVETQYF.

This clone has only a few counts. This chain links TRBV9 with TRBJ1-2, with D tentatively TRBD1 (6 bases). The CDR3 consists of 13 residues. Trimming stripped 6 bases from V and 3 bases from J, with 12 bases between. Germline loops: CDR1 SGDLS, CDR2 YYNGEE. CDR3 loop: CASNKDSDYGYTF. For the CDR3, the DNA is TGTGCCAGCAATAAGGACAGCGACTATGGCTACACCTTC. Combining the CDR3 with reference TRBV9 and TRBJ1-2 gives the whole variable domain DSGVTQTPKHLITATGQRVTLRCSPRSGDLSVYWYQQSLDQGLQFLIQYYNGEERAKGNILERFSAQQFPDLHSELNLSSLELGDSALYFCASNKDSDYGYTFGSGTRLTVV.

This clone was detected only a few times. The rearrangement links TRBV3-1 (or the pseudogene TRBV3-2) to TRBJ1-3; D unresolved. CDR3 length: 13 residues. Trimming removed 3 bases at V and 7 bases at J, with 10 bases between. In germline, CDR1 is LGHDT, CDR2 YNNKEL (reference sequence). The chain's CDR3 is CASSQGGENTIYF. CDR3 DNA: TGTGCCAGCAGCCAGGGCGGGGAGAACACCATATATTTT.

The chain links TRBV5-1 to TRBJ1-1; 7 nucleotides agree with TRBD1. Germline assignment: CDR1 SGHRS and CDR2 YFSETQ. Trimming took 1 base from V and 5 from J; bases not matched to a gene: 5. The CDR3 spans 14 residues. This CDR3 is CASSLLRGNTEAFF. CDR3 nucleotide sequence: TGCGCCAGCAGCTTGCTCAGGGGGAATACTGAAGCTTTCTTT.

J is TRBJ2-7 and V is TRBV6-5, with 9 nucleotides matching TRBD1. Trimming cost V 7 bases and J 3 bases; bases outside gene matches: 7. CDR1 is MNHEY, CDR2 SVGAGI, per germline. This CDR3 has 14 amino acids. This CDR3 reads CASNPGTGYYEQYF. The CDR3 nucleotides read TGTGCCAGCAACCCCGGGACAGGGTACTACGAGCAGTACTTC.